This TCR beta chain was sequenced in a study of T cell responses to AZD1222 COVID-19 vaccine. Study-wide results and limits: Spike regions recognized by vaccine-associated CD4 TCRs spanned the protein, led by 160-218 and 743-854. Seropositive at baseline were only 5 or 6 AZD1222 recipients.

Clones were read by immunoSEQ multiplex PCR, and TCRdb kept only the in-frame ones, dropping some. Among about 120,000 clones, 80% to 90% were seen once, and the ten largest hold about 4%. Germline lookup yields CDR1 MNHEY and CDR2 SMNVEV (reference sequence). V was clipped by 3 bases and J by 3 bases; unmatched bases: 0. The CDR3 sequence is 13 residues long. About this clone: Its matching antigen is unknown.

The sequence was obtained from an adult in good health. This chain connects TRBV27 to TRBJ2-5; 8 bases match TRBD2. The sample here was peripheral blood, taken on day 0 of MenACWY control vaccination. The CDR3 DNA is TGTGCCAGCAGTTTTAGCGGGAAAGAGACCCAGTACTTC. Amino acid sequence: CASSFSGKETQYF.